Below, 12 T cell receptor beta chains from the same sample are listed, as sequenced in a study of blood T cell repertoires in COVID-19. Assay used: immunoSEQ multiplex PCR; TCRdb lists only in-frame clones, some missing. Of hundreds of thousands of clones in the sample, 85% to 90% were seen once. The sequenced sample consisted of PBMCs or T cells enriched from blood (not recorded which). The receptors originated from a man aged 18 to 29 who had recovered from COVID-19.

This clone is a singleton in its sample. The CDR3 sequence: CASSHWDRDDEQFF. CDR3 sequence (DNA): TGTGCCAGCAGCCACTGGGACAGGGACGATGAGCAGTTCTTC. The V call is TRBV3-1 (or the pseudogene TRBV3-2), the J call TRBJ2-1; 9 nucleotides align to TRBD1. There are 14 residues in the CDR3. The J segment lost 8 bases and the V segment lost 3 bases, leaving 5 bases of the junction unmatched. Looked up from germline, CDR1 is LGHDT and CDR2 is YNNKEL (reference sequence).

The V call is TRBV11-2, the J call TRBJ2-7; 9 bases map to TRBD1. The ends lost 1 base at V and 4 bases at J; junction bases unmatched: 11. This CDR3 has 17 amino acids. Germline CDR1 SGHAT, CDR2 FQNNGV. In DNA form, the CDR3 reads TGTGCCAGCAGCTTAGCCCCGGGACAGGGTTACGGTTACGAGCAGTACTTC. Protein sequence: CASSLAPGQGYGYEQYF.

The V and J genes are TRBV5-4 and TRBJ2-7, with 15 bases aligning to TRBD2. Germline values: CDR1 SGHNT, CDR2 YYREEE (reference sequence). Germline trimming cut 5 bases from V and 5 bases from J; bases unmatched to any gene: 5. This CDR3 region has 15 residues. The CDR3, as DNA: TGTGCCAGCAGTCGGACTAGCGGGAGGGGGCACGAGCAGTACTTC. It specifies CASSRTSGRGHEQYF.

CDR3: CASRTGNLATEAFF. The CDR3 DNA reads as TGTGCCAGCAGGACAGGGAACCTGGCCACTGAAGCTTTCTTT. This chain links TRBV28 with TRBJ1-1, with 7 bases that match TRBD1. This CDR3 is 14 amino acids long. The ends lost 6 bases at V and 4 bases at J; junction bases unmatched: 8. The V gene's germline CDR1 is MDHEN and CDR2 SYDVKM.

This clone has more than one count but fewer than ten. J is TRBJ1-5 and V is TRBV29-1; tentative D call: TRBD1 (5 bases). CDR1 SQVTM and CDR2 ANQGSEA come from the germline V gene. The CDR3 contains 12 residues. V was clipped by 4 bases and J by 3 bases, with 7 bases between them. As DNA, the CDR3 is TGCAGCGTTGGGGGCCCCAATCAGCCCCAGCATTTT. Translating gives CSVGGPNQPQHF. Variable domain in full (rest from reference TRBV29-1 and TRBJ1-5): SAVISQKPSRDICQRGTSLTIQCQVDSQVTMMFWYRQQPGQSLTLIATANQGSEATYESGFVIDKFPISRPNLTFSTLTVSNMSPEDSSIYLCSVGGPNQPQHFGDGTRLSIL.

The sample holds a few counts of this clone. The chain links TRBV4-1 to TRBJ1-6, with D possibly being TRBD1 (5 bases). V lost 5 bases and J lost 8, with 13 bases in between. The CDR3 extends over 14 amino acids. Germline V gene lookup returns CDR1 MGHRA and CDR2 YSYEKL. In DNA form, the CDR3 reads TGCGCCAGCAGCGACGGCAGGGAATATTCACCCCTCCACTTT. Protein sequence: CASSDGREYSPLHF.

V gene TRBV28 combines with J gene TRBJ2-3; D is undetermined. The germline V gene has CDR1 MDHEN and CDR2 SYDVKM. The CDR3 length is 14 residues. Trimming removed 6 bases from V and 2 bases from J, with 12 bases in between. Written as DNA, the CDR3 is TGTGCCAGCAGCCAAACCGGGTACACAGATACGCAGTATTTT. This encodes CASSQTGYTDTQYF. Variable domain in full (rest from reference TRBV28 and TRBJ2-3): DVKVTQSSRYLVKRTGEKVFLECVQDMDHENMFWYRQDPGLGLRLIYFSYDVKMKEKGDIPEGYSVSREKKERFSLILESASTNQTSMYLCASSQTGYTDTQYFGPGTRLTVL.

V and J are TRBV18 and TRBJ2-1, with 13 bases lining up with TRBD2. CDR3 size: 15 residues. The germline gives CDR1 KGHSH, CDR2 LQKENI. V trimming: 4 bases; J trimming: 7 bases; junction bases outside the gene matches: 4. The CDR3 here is CASSRTSGSSNEQFF. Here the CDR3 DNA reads TGTGCCAGCTCACGGACTAGCGGGAGTAGTAATGAGCAGTTCTTC.

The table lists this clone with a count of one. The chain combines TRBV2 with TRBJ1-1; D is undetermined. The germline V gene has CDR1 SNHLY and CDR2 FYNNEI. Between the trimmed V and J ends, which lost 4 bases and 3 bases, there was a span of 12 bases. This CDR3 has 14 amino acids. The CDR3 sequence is CASSVEGWDTEAFF. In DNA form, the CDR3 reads TGTGCCAGCAGTGTCGAGGGTTGGGACACTGAAGCTTTCTTT. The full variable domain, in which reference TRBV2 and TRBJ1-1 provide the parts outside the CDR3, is EPEVTQTPSHQVTQMGQEVILRCVPISNHLYFYWYRQILGQKVEFLVSFYNNEISEKSEIFDDQFSVERPDGSNFTLKIRSTKLEDSAMYFCASSVEGWDTEAFFGQGTRLTVV.

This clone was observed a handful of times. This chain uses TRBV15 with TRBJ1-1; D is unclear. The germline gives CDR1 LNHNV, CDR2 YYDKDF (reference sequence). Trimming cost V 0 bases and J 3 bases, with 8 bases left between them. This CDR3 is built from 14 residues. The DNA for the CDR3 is TGTGCCACCAGCAGAGATGTTAGAGACACTGAAGCTTTCTTT. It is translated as CATSRDVRDTEAFF.

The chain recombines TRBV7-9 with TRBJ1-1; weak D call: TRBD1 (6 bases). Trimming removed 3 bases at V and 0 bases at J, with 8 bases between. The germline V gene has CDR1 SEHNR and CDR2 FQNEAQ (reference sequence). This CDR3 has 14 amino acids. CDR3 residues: CASSFGQLNTEAFF. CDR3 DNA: TGTGCCAGCAGCTTCGGACAGCTGAACACTGAAGCTTTCTTT.

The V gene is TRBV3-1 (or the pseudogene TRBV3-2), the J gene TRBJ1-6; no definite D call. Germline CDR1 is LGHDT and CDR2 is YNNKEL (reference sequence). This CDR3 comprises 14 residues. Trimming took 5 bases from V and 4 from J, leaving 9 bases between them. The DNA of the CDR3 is TGTGCCAGCAGCTCCCAGGTTTATAATTCACCCCTCCACTTT. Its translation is CASSSQVYNSPLHF.